The rows below give T cell receptor beta chains drawn from one sample of a study of technical replicates of blood from a few donors. Measured with immunoSEQ multiplex PCR; TCRdb has only the in-frame clones, and not every one. The table includes tens of thousands of clones, 95% to 98% detected once. Sequencing was carried out using T cells isolated from PBMCs. Receptors were obtained from a human donor in good health. Each CDR3 is given with its conserved first and last residue. A D gene is named only where the DNA matches it firmly. Size is stated for part of the rows, as once, few or many counts, or as a class when the clone is expanded.

v_call: TRBV7-9
j_call: TRBJ2-3
d_call: -
clone_size: -
cdr3_aa: CASTPGGETSTDTQYF
cdr3_nt: TGTGCCAGCACGCCCGGGGGAGAGACTAGCACAGATACGCAGTATTTT

v_call: TRBV4-3
j_call: TRBJ1-1
d_call: -
clone_size: -
cdr3_aa: CASSQDLRVGRGTEAFF
cdr3_nt: TGCGCCAGCAGCCAAGATTTAAGGGTGGGGAGGGGAACTGAAGCTTTCTTT

v_call: TRBV12-5
j_call: TRBJ1-1
d_call: TRBD1
clone_size: -
cdr3_aa: CASGPRQGGYTEAFF
cdr3_nt: TGTGCTAGTGGTCCCCGACAGGGCGGATACACTGAAGCTTTCTTT

v_call: TRBV27
j_call: TRBJ1-2
d_call: -
clone_size: -
cdr3_aa: CASKILGGTNYGYTF
cdr3_nt: TGTGCCAGCAAAATCTTGGGGGGGACGAACTATGGCTACACCTTC

v_call: TRBV4-2
j_call: TRBJ2-2
d_call: -
clone_size: -
cdr3_aa: CASSQTTGELFF
cdr3_nt: TGTGCCAGCAGCCAAACAACCGGGGAGCTGTTTTTT

v_call: TRBV14
j_call: TRBJ2-5
d_call: -
clone_size: -
cdr3_aa: CASSGQRSGDQYF
cdr3_nt: TGTGCCAGCAGCGGACAGCGGTCCGGGGACCAGTACTTC

v_call: TRBV2
j_call: TRBJ2-7
d_call: -
clone_size: once
cdr3_aa: CASSDHSEQYF
cdr3_nt: TGTGCCAGCAGTGATCACTCCGAGCAGTACTTC

v_call: TRBV4-3
j_call: TRBJ2-7
d_call: TRBD1
clone_size: -
cdr3_aa: CASSRGTGAPNEQYF
cdr3_nt: TGCGCCAGCAGCCGAGGGACAGGGGCCCCTAACGAGCAGTACTTC

v_call: TRBV28
j_call: TRBJ2-7
d_call: TRBD1
clone_size: -
cdr3_aa: CASAPPDRGIHEQYF
cdr3_nt: TGTGCCAGCGCCCCACCGGACAGGGGAATACACGAGCAGTACTTC

v_call: TRBV14
j_call: TRBJ1-1
d_call: TRBD1
clone_size: -
cdr3_aa: CASSQDWTGGPINTEAFF
cdr3_nt: TGTGCCAGCAGCCAAGATTGGACAGGGGGCCCTATAAACACTGAAGCTTTCTTT

v_call: TRBV10-1
j_call: TRBJ2-5
d_call: -
clone_size: -
cdr3_aa: CASSDSEEETQYF
cdr3_nt: TGCGCCAGCAGTGATTCAGAAGAAGAGACCCAGTACTTC

v_call: TRBV19
j_call: TRBJ1-1
d_call: -
clone_size: -
cdr3_aa: CASSPRGGVFAEAFF
cdr3_nt: TGTGCCAGTAGCCCTAGGGGTGGGGTATTCGCTGAAGCTTTCTTT

v_call: TRBV7-8
j_call: TRBJ1-5
d_call: TRBD1
clone_size: -
cdr3_aa: CASSPNGGQSNQPQHF
cdr3_nt: TGTGCCAGCAGCCCAAACGGGGGACAGTCCAATCAGCCCCAGCATTTT

v_call: TRBV30
j_call: TRBJ1-2
d_call: TRBD1
clone_size: -
cdr3_aa: CAWSEGGQVGYTF
cdr3_nt: TGTGCCTGGAGTGAAGGGGGCCAGGTGGGCTACACCTTC

v_call: TRBV9
j_call: TRBJ2-2
d_call: TRBD1
clone_size: -
cdr3_aa: CASSDNAGQGSNTGELFF
cdr3_nt: TGTGCCAGCAGCGACAATGCGGGACAGGGGTCAAACACCGGGGAGCTGTTTTTT

v_call: TRBV20-1
j_call: TRBJ2-7
d_call: -
clone_size: -
cdr3_aa: CSAQTEYEQYF
cdr3_nt: TGCAGTGCTCAGACTGAGTACGAGCAGTACTTC

v_call: TRBV6-5
j_call: TRBJ2-7
d_call: -
clone_size: -
cdr3_aa: CASSPSVDEQYF
cdr3_nt: TGTGCCAGCAGCCCTTCAGTCGACGAGCAGTACTTC

v_call: TRBV28
j_call: TRBJ1-5
d_call: -
clone_size: -
cdr3_aa: CASSFEAAIRMQPQHF
cdr3_nt: TGTGCCAGCAGCTTCGAGGCGGCGATAAGAATGCAGCCCCAGCATTTT

v_call: TRBV14
j_call: TRBJ2-1
d_call: TRBD2
clone_size: -
cdr3_aa: CASSQVTSFGHEQFF
cdr3_nt: TGTGCCAGCAGCCAAGTGACTAGCTTTGGCCATGAGCAGTTCTTC

v_call: TRBV6-5
j_call: TRBJ2-5
d_call: -
clone_size: -
cdr3_aa: CASTYGRDYQETQYF
cdr3_nt: TGTGCCAGCACTTACGGCAGGGATTACCAAGAGACCCAGTACTTC

v_call: TRBV30
j_call: TRBJ1-5
d_call: TRBD1
clone_size: -
cdr3_aa: CAWSRDRGSQPQHF
cdr3_nt: TGTGCCTGGAGCCGGGACAGGGGGTCACAGCCCCAGCATTTT

v_call: TRBV13
j_call: TRBJ1-3
d_call: -
clone_size: -
cdr3_aa: CASSVTVSGNTIYF
cdr3_nt: TGTGCCAGCTCCGTGACAGTCTCTGGAAACACCATATATTTT

v_call: TRBV30
j_call: TRBJ2-1
d_call: TRBD2
clone_size: -
cdr3_aa: CAWSGGINEQFF
cdr3_nt: TGTGCCTGGAGCGGGGGGATTAATGAGCAGTTCTTC

v_call: TRBV11-2
j_call: TRBJ2-7
d_call: -
clone_size: -
cdr3_aa: CASSLEDQVRPYEQYF
cdr3_nt: TGTGCCAGCAGCTTAGAGGATCAGGTTAGGCCCTACGAGCAGTACTTC

v_call: TRBV7-2
j_call: TRBJ2-3
d_call: -
clone_size: once
cdr3_aa: CASSREKYVDTQYF
cdr3_nt: TGTGCCAGCAGTCGGGAGAAGTATGTGGATACGCAGTATTTT